Sequencing of this T cell receptor (beta chain) was carried out in a study of neurological immune-mediated disorders. This CDR3 region has 15 residues. Germline V gives CDR1 SGDLS, CDR2 YYNGEE. The V segment lost 0 bases and the J segment 6 bases; nucleotides outside the gene matches: 9. 2 million unsorted PBMCs were stored in RNAlater at -80 °C before RNA extraction. The making of cDNA relied on 5'RACE with 10-nucleotide random UMIs. TCRdb redid the calling of the 5' RACE reads with MiXCR, one entry per CDR3 protein. The sample shows tens of thousands of distinct CDR3 sequences, approximately 13% of them seen only once.

The gene calls are TRBV9 and TRBJ2-7, with 7 positions matching TRBD1. The sequence was obtained from a woman aged 60-75 years with HTLV-1-associated myelopathy (HAM/TSP). Material for sequencing was PBMCs. In DNA form, the CDR3 reads TGTGCCAGCAGCGTAGAGACAGGGCTAGCCGTCGAGCAGTACTTC. Amino acid sequence: CASSVETGLAVEQYF.